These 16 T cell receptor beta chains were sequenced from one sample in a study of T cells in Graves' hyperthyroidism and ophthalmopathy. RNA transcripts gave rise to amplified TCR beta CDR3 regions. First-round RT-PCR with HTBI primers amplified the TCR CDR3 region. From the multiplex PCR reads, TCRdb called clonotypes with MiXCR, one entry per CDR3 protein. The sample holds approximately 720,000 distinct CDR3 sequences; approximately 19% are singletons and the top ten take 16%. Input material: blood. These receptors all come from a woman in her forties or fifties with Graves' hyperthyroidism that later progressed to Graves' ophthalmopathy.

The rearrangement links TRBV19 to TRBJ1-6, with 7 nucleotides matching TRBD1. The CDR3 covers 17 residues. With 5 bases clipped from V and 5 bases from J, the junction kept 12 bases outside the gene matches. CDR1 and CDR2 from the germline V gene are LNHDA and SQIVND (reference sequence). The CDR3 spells CASSAPFSGTDNSPLHF. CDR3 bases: TGTGCCAGTAGTGCCCCGTTCTCCGGGACAGATAATTCACCCCTCCACTTT.

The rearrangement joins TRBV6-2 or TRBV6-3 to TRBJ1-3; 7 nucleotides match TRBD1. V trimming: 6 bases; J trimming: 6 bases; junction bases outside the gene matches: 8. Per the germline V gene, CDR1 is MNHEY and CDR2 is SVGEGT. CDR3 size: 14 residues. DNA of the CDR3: TGTGCCAGCAGCCCCGGGACAGCGGCAAACACCATATATTTT. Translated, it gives CASSPGTAANTIYF.

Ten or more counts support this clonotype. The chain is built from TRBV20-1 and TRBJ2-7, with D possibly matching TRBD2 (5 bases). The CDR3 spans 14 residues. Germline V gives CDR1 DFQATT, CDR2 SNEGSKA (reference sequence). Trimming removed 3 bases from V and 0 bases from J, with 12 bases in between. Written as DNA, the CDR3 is TGCAGTGCTAGGGCTAGCCGAAACTCCTACGAGCAGTACTTC. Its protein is CSARASRNSYEQYF.

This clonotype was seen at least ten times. CDR3 DNA: TGCAGTACCCCAGGGGGAATCATGAACACTGAAGCTTTCTTT. This codes for CSTPGGIMNTEAFF. The chain couples TRBV20-1 to TRBJ1-1; 7 bases fit TRBD1. J was trimmed by 0 bases and V by 8 bases; bases with no gene match: 9. From germline, CDR1 is DFQATT and CDR2 SNEGSKA (reference sequence). The CDR3 runs 14 residues.

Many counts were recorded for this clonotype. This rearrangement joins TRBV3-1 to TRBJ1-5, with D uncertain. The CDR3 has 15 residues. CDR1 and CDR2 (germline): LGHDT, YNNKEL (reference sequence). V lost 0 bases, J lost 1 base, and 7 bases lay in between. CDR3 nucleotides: TGTGCCAGCAGCCAAGATTTGGTGAGCAATCAGCCCCAGCATTTT. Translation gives CASSQDLVSNQPQHF.

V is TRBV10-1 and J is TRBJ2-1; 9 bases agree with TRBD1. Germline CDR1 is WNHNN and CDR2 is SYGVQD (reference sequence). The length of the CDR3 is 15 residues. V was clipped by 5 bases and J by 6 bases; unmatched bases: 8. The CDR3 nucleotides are TGCGCCAGCAGTAGGGAGCCGGACAGGGGCAATGAGCAGTTCTTC. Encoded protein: CASSREPDRGNEQFF.

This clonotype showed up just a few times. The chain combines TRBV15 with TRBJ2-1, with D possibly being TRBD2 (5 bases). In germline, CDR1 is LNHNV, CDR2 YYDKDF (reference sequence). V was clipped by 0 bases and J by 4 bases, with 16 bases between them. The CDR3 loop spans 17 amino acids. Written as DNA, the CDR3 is TGTGCCACCAGCAGAGATCTGGAGGACCAGACTTACAATGAGCAGTTCTTC. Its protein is CATSRDLEDQTYNEQFF.

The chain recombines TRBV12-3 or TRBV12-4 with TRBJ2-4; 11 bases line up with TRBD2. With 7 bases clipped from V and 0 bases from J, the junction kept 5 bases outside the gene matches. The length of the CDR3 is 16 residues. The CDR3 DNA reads TGTGCCAGCACTCGTAGCGGGGGGGTAGCCAAAAACATTCAGTACTTC. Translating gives CASTRSGGVAKNIQYF.

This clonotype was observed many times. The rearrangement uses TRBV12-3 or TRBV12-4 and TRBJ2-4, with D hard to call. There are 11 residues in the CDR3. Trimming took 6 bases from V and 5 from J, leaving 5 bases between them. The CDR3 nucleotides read TGTGCCAGCAGCACACAAAACATTCAGTACTTC. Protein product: CASSTQNIQYF.

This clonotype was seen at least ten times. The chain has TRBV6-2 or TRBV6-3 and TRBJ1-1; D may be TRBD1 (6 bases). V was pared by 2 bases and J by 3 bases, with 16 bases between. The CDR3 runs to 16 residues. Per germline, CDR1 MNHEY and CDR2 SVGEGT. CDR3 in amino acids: CASSYLRGGQDTEAFF. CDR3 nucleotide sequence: TGTGCCAGCAGTTACCTACGCGGGGGGCAGGACACTGAAGCTTTCTTT.

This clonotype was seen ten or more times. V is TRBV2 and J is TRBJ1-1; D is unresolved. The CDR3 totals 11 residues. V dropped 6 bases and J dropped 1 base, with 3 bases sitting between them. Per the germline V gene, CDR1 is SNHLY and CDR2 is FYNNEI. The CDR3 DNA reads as TGTGCCAGCAGGGAGAACACTGAAGCTTTCTTT. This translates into CASRENTEAFF.

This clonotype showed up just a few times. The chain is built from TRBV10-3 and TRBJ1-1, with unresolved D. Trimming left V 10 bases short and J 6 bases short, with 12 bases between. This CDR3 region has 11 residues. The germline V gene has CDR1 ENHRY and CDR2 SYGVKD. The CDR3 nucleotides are TGTGCCACCGGTTCTGGACCTGAAGCTTTCTTT. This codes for CATGSGPEAFF.

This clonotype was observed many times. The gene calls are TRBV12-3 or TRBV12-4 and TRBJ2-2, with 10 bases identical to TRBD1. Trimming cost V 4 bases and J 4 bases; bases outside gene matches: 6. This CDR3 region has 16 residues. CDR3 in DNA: TGTGCCAGCAGTTGGACAGGGGGAAATGGCACCGGGGAGCTGTTTTTT. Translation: CASSWTGGNGTGELFF.

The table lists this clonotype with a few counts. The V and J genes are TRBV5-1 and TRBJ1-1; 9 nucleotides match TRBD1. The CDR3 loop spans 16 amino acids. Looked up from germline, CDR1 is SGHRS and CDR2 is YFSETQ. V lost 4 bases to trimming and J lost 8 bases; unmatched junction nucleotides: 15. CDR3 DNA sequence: TGCGCCAGCAGCCCACCTCCTGGGACAGGGTTGGGGGAAGCTTTCTTT. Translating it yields CASSPPPGTGLGEAFF.

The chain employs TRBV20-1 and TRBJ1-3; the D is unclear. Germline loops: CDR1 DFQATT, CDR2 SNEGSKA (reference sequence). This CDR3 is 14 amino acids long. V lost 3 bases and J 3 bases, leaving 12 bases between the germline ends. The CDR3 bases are TGCAGTGCTAGGACCCGCCAGGTTGGAAACACCATATATTTT. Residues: CSARTRQVGNTIYF.

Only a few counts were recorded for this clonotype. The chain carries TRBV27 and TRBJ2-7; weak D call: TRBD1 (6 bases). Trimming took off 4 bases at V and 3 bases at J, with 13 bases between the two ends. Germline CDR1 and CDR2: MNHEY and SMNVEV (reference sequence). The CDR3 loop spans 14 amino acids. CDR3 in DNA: TGTGCCAGCAGTTACATTTGGGGGCTCTACGAGCAGTACTTC. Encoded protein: CASSYIWGLYEQYF.